A single sample gave rise to the 23 T cell receptor beta chains below, sequenced in a study of blood T cell repertoires in COVID-19. Sequencing used immunoSEQ multiplex PCR; TCRdb keeps in-frame clones, though not all of them. The sample holds 100,000 to 150,000 clones; about 85% are singletons and the top ten take roughly 9.7%. The sample consisted of peripheral blood. These receptors originate from a man in his forties with active or convalescent COVID-19.

CDR3 nucleotides: TGTGCCAGCAGTGAACCCGACAGGGGAAGCTACGAGCAGTACTTC. It codes for CASSEPDRGSYEQYF. The rearrangement uses TRBV25-1 and TRBJ2-7; 8 positions match TRBD1. V shed 2 bases and J 3 bases; nucleotides not matched to a gene: 6. The CDR3 sequence is 15 residues long. Germline CDR1 and CDR2: MGHDK and SYGVNS.

The chain couples TRBV7-9 to TRBJ1-5; 7 bases are a match to TRBD1. Germline V gene lookup returns CDR1 SEHNR and CDR2 FQNEAQ (reference sequence). The ends lost 5 bases at V and 0 bases at J; junction bases unmatched: 10. This CDR3 contains 17 residues. The CDR3 DNA follows: TGTGCCAGCAGCCACCAATCCGGGACAGATAGCAATCAGCCCCAGCATTTT. Amino acid sequence: CASSHQSGTDSNQPQHF. The whole variable domain, remainder taken from reference TRBV7-9 and TRBJ1-5, is DTGVSQNPRHKITKRGQNVTFRCDPISEHNRLYWYRQTLGQGPEFLTYFQNEAQLEKSRLLSDRFSAERPKGSFSTLEIQRTEQGDSAMYLCASSHQSGTDSNQPQHFGDGTRLSIL.

The V and J genes are TRBV27 and TRBJ2-7; 9 nucleotides align to TRBD1. In germline, CDR1 is MNHEY, CDR2 SMNVEV (reference sequence). CDR3 length: 15 residues. J gave up 3 bases and V 11 bases, and 14 bases lay outside the gene matches. CDR3 sequence reads: CAPGPHRGRNYEQYF. DNA for the CDR3: TGTGCCCCTGGACCCCACAGGGGGCGCAACTACGAGCAGTACTTC.

This rearrangement joins TRBV5-1 to TRBJ2-2; D possibly corresponds to TRBD2 (6 bases). CDR3 length: 15 amino acids. Germline-derived CDR1 and CDR2 are SGHRS and YFSETQ. Trimming cost V 4 bases and J 2 bases, with 12 bases left between them. The CDR3 DNA reads TGCGCCAGCAGCCCAGGCGGGGCCAACACCGGGGAGCTGTTTTTT. Protein sequence: CASSPGGANTGELFF. The variable domain in full, with the rest retrieved from reference TRBV5-1 and TRBJ2-2, is KAGVTQTPRYLIKTRGQQVTLSCSPISGHRSVSWYQQTPGQGLQFLFEYFSETQRNKGNFPGRFSGRQFSNSRSEMNVSTLELGDSALYLCASSPGGANTGELFFGEGSRLTVL.

The rearrangement links TRBV5-1 to TRBJ2-3, with 7 bases aligning to TRBD2. The CDR3 consists of 14 residues. Germline V gene data show CDR1 as SGHRS and CDR2 as YFSETQ. V shed 3 bases, J shed 4 bases, and the junction held 5 bases outside the gene matches. The CDR3 loop reads CASSSGLDPDTQYF. In DNA form, the CDR3 reads TGCGCCAGCAGCTCCGGACTAGATCCAGATACGCAGTATTTT.

In this sample, this clone turned up a few times. The V call is TRBV5-5, the J call TRBJ2-7; TRBD2 is a possible D gene (6 bases). The germline V gene encodes CDR1 SGHKS and CDR2 YYEKEE (reference sequence). Trimming stripped 4 bases from V and 1 base from J, with 12 bases between. The length of the CDR3 is 14 residues. CDR3 loop: CASSAGFGSYEQYF. DNA of the CDR3: TGTGCCAGCAGCGCGGGGTTCGGTTCCTACGAGCAGTACTTC.

The chain is built from TRBV23-1 and TRBJ2-3; 9 bases match TRBD2. TRBV23-1 is assigned to the ORF class and has an uncertain function. CDR3 size: 17 residues. V dropped 0 bases and J dropped 1; count of bases not matched to a gene: 5. The CDR3 bases are TGCGCCAGCAGTCAATCTAAGGCTAGCGGGGGCACAGATACGCAGTATTTT. Encoded protein: CASSQSKASGGTDTQYF.

The chain combines TRBV27 with TRBJ1-2; 9 nucleotides align to TRBD1. V lost 2 bases to trimming and J lost 2 bases; unmatched junction nucleotides: 3. CDR3 length: 15 amino acids. Germline loops: CDR1 MNHEY, CDR2 SMNVEV (reference sequence). The CDR3 reads CASSLGQGPNYGYTF. CDR3 coding DNA: TGTGCCAGCAGTTTAGGACAGGGGCCAAACTATGGCTACACCTTC.

This chain uses TRBV12-3 or TRBV12-4 with TRBJ2-3; D uncertain. The CDR3 is made up of 11 amino acids. V shed 7 bases and J shed 14 bases, with 16 bases lying between them. The CDR3 spells CASNRFGRWYF. CDR3 nucleotides: TGTGCCAGCAACCGGTTCGGTCGTTGGTATTTT.

This clone was observed a few times. The chain has TRBV4-2 and TRBJ2-1; the match to TRBD1 covers 10 bases. Trimming took 3 bases from V and 4 from J; bases not matched to a gene: 6. Germline loops: CDR1 LGHNA, CDR2 YNFKEQ. The CDR3 is 16 amino acids. CDR3 DNA: TGTGCCAGCAGCCACGTACCGGGACAGGGGTACAATGAGCAGTTCTTC. Protein product: CASSHVPGQGYNEQFF.

The V call is TRBV10-3, the J call TRBJ1-1; D gene uncertain. Looked up from germline, CDR1 is ENHRY and CDR2 is SYGVKD. The CDR3 is 15 residues long. V was clipped by 2 bases and J by 3 bases, with 13 bases between them. CDR3 sequence reads: CAISEGGGRDTEAFF. In DNA, the CDR3 is TGTGCCATCAGTGAGGGAGGCGGAAGAGACACTGAAGCTTTCTTT.

V and J are TRBV19 and TRBJ1-6; no clear D gene. CDR1 is LNHDA, CDR2 SQIVND, per germline (reference sequence). Trimming took 11 bases from V and 7 from J, leaving 15 bases between them. This CDR3 has 13 amino acids. CDR3 sequence reads: CAGRRGMNSPLHF. For the CDR3, the DNA is TGTGCCGGGCGGCGGGGAATGAATTCACCCCTCCACTTT.

This chain connects TRBV5-1 to TRBJ1-2, with 7 bases matching TRBD1. V gave up 4 bases and J gave up 8 bases; unmatched junction bases: 8. Germline CDR1 and CDR2: SGHRS and YFSETQ. The CDR3 spans 13 residues. The CDR3 here is CASSPETGYGYTF. The CDR3, as DNA: TGCGCCAGCAGCCCGGAGACAGGGTACGGCTACACCTTC.

This chain connects TRBV30 to TRBJ1-4; D possibly corresponds to TRBD1 (5 bases). Germline assignment: CDR1 GTSNPN and CDR2 SVGIG (reference sequence). Trimming removed 2 bases from V and 6 bases from J, with 13 bases in between. CDR3 length: 14 residues. CDR3 DNA: TGTGCCTGGAGTCGGGGGGACTCTCATGAAAAACTGTTTTTT. Translated, it gives CAWSRGDSHEKLFF. Using reference TRBV30 and TRBJ1-4 for the parts outside the CDR3, the full variable domain is SQTIHQWPATLVQPVGSPLSLECTVEGTSNPNLYWYRQAAGRGLQLLFYSVGIGQISSEVPQNLSASRPQDRQFILSSKKLLLSDSGFYLCAWSRGDSHEKLFFGSGTQLSVL.

This clone showed up just a few times. The CDR3 DNA reads TGTGCCAGCCGGCCTCTGGGGGGGCCGTCGAAGTACTTC. Its protein product is CASRPLGGPSKYF. The chain couples TRBV4-2 to TRBJ2-7, with a possible D match to TRBD2 (7 bases). The CDR3 is 13 amino acids. V gave up 8 bases and J gave up 11 bases, with 22 bases separating them. Germline V lookup: CDR1 LGHNA, CDR2 YNFKEQ.

V gene TRBV7-2 combines with J gene TRBJ1-5, with 12 bases aligning to TRBD1. The germline CDR1 and CDR2 sequences are SGHTA and FQGNSA. Unmatched junction bases numbered 5, after V lost 5 bases and J lost 6 bases. The CDR3 runs 15 residues. The CDR3 nucleotides are TGTGCCAGCAGCGCCGGGACAGGGGGCCCTCAGCCCCAGCATTTT. This encodes CASSAGTGGPQPQHF.

The J gene is TRBJ2-5, the V gene TRBV6-1, with 12 positions matching TRBD2. Per germline, CDR1 MNHNS and CDR2 SASEGT. The CDR3 spans 15 residues. The J segment lost 4 bases and the V segment lost 2 bases, leaving 2 bases of the junction unmatched. The CDR3 DNA reads TGTGCCAGCAGTGAACTAGCGGGGGGGCCAGAGACCCAGTACTTC. Its translation is CASSELAGGPETQYF.

This clone came up a few times. V is TRBV3-1 (or the pseudogene TRBV3-2) and J is TRBJ2-2; D might be TRBD1 (6 bases). Trimming removed 3 bases from V and 0 bases from J, with 14 bases in between. Per germline, CDR1 LGHDT and CDR2 YNNKEL (reference sequence). The CDR3 loop spans 17 amino acids. CDR3 DNA: TGTGCCAGCAGCCAGCACGGGACATCAGCGAACACCGGGGAGCTGTTTTTT. It is translated as CASSQHGTSANTGELFF.

The chain combines TRBV11-2 with TRBJ2-7, with 7 nucleotides matching TRBD1. The germline V gene encodes CDR1 SGHAT and CDR2 FQNNGV. This CDR3 is built from 16 residues. V shed 3 bases and J 0 bases; nucleotides not matched to a gene: 8. CDR3 DNA sequence: TGTGCCAGCAGCTTGGCCTTCGGGACAGCCTCCTACGAGCAGTACTTC. It specifies CASSLAFGTASYEQYF.

This chain joins TRBV2 and TRBJ2-3; 8 bases are a match to TRBD1. The trim removed 11 bases at V and 5 bases at J, leaving 9 bases unmatched. The CDR3 consists of 13 residues. CDR1 and CDR2 from the germline V gene are SNHLY and FYNNEI. In nucleotides, the CDR3 is TGTGCCTCTACGCAGGGGACAGGAGATACGCAGTATTTT. Amino acids: CASTQGTGDTQYF. Filled out from reference TRBV2 and TRBJ2-3, the complete variable domain reads EPEVTQTPSHQVTQMGQEVILRCVPISNHLYFYWYRQILGQKVEFLVSFYNNEISEKSEIFDDQFSVERPDGSNFTLKIRSTKLEDSAMYFCASTQGTGDTQYFGPGTRLTVL.

This chain uses TRBV27 with TRBJ1-1, with TRBD1 matching over 11 bases. The V gene's germline CDR1 is MNHEY and CDR2 SMNVEV (reference sequence). The CDR3 runs 15 residues. Trimming removed 3 bases from V and 4 bases from J; junction bases left unmatched: 4. CDR3 residues: CASSFLGTGGTEAFF. CDR3 nucleotides: TGTGCCAGCAGTTTCCTAGGGACAGGGGGCACTGAAGCTTTCTTT.

The J gene is TRBJ2-3, the V gene TRBV7-8; 7 bases line up with TRBD2. The CDR3 loop spans 16 amino acids. The J segment lost 0 bases and the V segment lost 1 base, leaving 4 bases of the junction unmatched. Germline CDR1 is SGHVS and CDR2 is FQNEAQ. The CDR3 here is CASSLVGSGSTDTQYF. The DNA of the CDR3 is TGTGCCAGCAGCTTAGTTGGTAGCGGGAGCACAGATACGCAGTATTTT.

The gene calls are TRBV28 and TRBJ2-6; 8 bases map to TRBD1. Germline CDR1 and CDR2: MDHEN and SYDVKM. V was pared by 5 bases and J by 0 bases, with 9 bases of the junction left unmatched. CDR3 size: 18 residues. The CDR3 region has the DNA TGTGCCAGCAGTCAGACGAGAACAGGGGGCTCTGGGGCCAACGTCCTGACTTTC. Protein: CASSQTRTGGSGANVLTF.